The source of this T cell receptor (beta chain) is a study of CD8+ T cells in alopecia areata. Only a few counts were recorded for this clone. Other nucleotide sequences from this sample produce the same CDR3. Patients with alopecia areata provided lesional scalp punch biopsies as well as peripheral blood. PBMCs yielded sorted CD4+ and CD8+ T cells. RNA extraction was followed by reverse transcription into cDNA, which acted as the sequencing template. The repertoire was sequenced with immunoSEQ multiplex PCR; TCRdb's copy has only in-frame clones and lacks some. The sample records over 85,000 clones, 35% to 45% being singletons. The sequencing input was CD4+ T cells sorted from blood. This sequence was found in a human donor with alopecia areata.

CDR3 in DNA: TGTGCCAGCAGCTTAGCACTAGCAGATACCGGGGAGCTGTTTTTT. Translation gives CASSLALADTGELFF. The chain joins TRBV7-2 to TRBJ2-2; TRBD2 might be the D (6 bases). This CDR3 is 15 amino acids long. Germline V gene sequence: CDR1 SGHTA, CDR2 FQGNSA. Trimming cost V 0 bases and J 5 bases, with 10 bases left between them.